These 21 T cell receptor beta chains came from one sample sequenced in a study. Via MiXCR, TCRdb re-called the RT-PCR reads, giving one row per CDR3 protein. The data show about 6,000 distinct CDR3 sequences, with roughly nine tenths seen just once and 6.5% to 9% held by the top ten. Sequenced sample: memory CD4+ T cells from blood. These receptor sequences come from a female donor in good health, serving as a healthy control.

Note on this clonotype: This beta chain is a stray sequence in a library constructed for alpha chains; its clone size is not meaningful. CDR3 sequence: CASSLDREIYEQYF. In DNA form, the CDR3 reads TGCGCCAGCAGCTTGGACAGGGAAATATACGAGCAGTACTTC. This sequence joins TRBV5-1 and TRBJ2-7; a weak D match, TRBD1 (6 bases). The CDR3 sequence is 14 residues long. Germline V gene sequence: CDR1 SGHRS, CDR2 YFSETQ. V was trimmed by 0 bases and J by 4 bases, leaving 11 bases between them.

Remarks on this clonotype: This beta chain was picked up by a library intended for alpha chains and is off target, so its count carries little meaning. The chain has TRBV6-1 and TRBJ2-5; D is possibly TRBD1 (6 bases). CDR3 length: 14 residues. The V gene lost 5 bases and the J gene lost 4 bases, with 14 bases spanning the gap. CDR1 MNHNS and CDR2 SASEGT come from the germline V gene. CDR3: CASSLGGRVETQYF. The CDR3 DNA reads as TGTGCCAGCAGTCTAGGGGGTAGGGTAGAGACCCAGTACTTC.

Comments on this clonotype: A library prepared for alpha chains yielded this beta chain as an off-target read; its size is of little meaning. The chain links TRBV6-1 to TRBJ2-1; 10 bases are a match to TRBD2. CDR1 and CDR2 (germline): MNHNS, SASEGT. The CDR3 extends over 15 amino acids. V dropped 4 bases and J dropped 9; count of bases not matched to a gene: 9. In DNA, the CDR3 is TGTGCCAGCAGTGCGAGCGGGGGGGCTGGTCTTGAGCAGTTCTTC. Residues: CASSASGGAGLEQFF.

On this clonotype: This beta chain represents an off-target read in a library built for alpha chains; its size is of limited meaning. The J gene is TRBJ2-7, the V gene TRBV10-3; no firm D call. The CDR3 totals 12 residues. The germline V gene encodes CDR1 ENHRY and CDR2 SYGVKD. Trimming took 11 bases from V and 2 from J, leaving 13 bases between them. In DNA form, the CDR3 reads TGTGCCGCTCGAGACAATACCTACGAGCAGTACTTC. Its translation is CAARDNTYEQYF.

A note on this clonotype: Found in a library prepared for alpha chains, this beta chain is an off-target read, and its abundance has little meaning. The chain joins TRBV29-1 to TRBJ2-7; 8 positions agree with TRBD2. The ends lost 1 base at V and 1 base at J; junction bases unmatched: 6. The V gene's germline CDR1 is SQVTM and CDR2 ANQGSEA. The CDR3 is 15 residues long. The CDR3 region is CSVEGAGVTSYEQYF. The CDR3 DNA reads as TGCAGCGTTGAAGGAGCGGGAGTAACGTCCTACGAGCAGTACTTC.

A remark on this clonotype: This beta chain represents an off-target read in a library built for alpha chains; its size is of limited meaning. Here the CDR3 reads CASSLATGTGLPYEQYF. The CDR3 DNA reads as TGTGCCAGCAGCTTAGCGACCGGGACAGGGCTTCCCTACGAGCAGTACTTC. The chain employs TRBV7-2 and TRBJ2-7; 9 nucleotides align to TRBD1. There are 17 residues in the CDR3. J gave up 2 bases and V 0 bases, and 8 bases lay outside the gene matches. Germline CDR1 is SGHTA and CDR2 is FQGNSA.

With respect to this clonotype: Being off target in a library aimed at alpha chains, this beta chain has a size of little meaning. The chain carries TRBV11-2 and TRBJ2-5, with D possibly matching TRBD1 (5 bases). Germline V gene data show CDR1 as SGHAT and CDR2 as FQNNGV. The length of the CDR3 is 14 residues. V lost 5 bases and J 2 bases, leaving 12 bases between the germline ends. CDR3 DNA sequence: TGTGCCAGCAGCCCCCGGACATTTCAAGAGACCCAGTACTTC. This sequence encodes CASSPRTFQETQYF.

Notes on this clonotype: Little can be read into the size of this beta chain, an off-target read in a library designed for alpha chains. This rearrangement joins TRBV20-1 to TRBJ2-3, with no clear D. Germline CDR1 and CDR2: DFQATT and SNEGSKA (reference sequence). CDR3 length equals 12 residues. The germline V and J ends were trimmed by 3 bases and 7 bases, with 11 bases remaining between them. CDR3 in amino acids: CSARGAANTQYF. CDR3 DNA: TGCAGTGCTAGGGGTGCCGCGAATACGCAGTATTTT.

This clonotype was detected only once. For a library built for alpha chains, this beta chain is a stray read; little rests on its size. This rearrangement joins TRBV20-1 to TRBJ2-2; a possible D gene is TRBD2 (6 bases). The CDR3 is 15 residues long. The germline V and J ends were trimmed by 6 bases and 2 bases, with 16 bases remaining between them. CDR1 and CDR2 (germline): DFQATT, SNEGSKA (reference sequence). CDR3: CSATFGSGNTGELFF. The CDR3 DNA reads TGCAGTGCCACCTTTGGTAGCGGCAACACCGGGGAGCTGTTTTTT.

Notes on this clonotype: This beta chain slipped into a library made for alpha chains as a stray read, so its size is not meaningful. The rearrangement links TRBV20-1 to TRBJ2-3; D might be TRBD2 (6 bases). Trimming shortened V by 0 bases and J by 0 bases, and 16 bases separated the two germline ends. This CDR3 is 17 amino acids long. Germline CDR1 and CDR2: DFQATT and SNEGSKA (reference sequence). The CDR3 spells CSARDRRLGTSTDTQYF. The CDR3 DNA reads as TGCAGTGCTAGAGATCGCCGTCTCGGGACTAGCACAGATACGCAGTATTTT.

This clonotype was counted only a few times. This beta chain is off target for a library built for alpha chains, so its abundance means little. The CDR3 protein is CASSASGGHDEQFF. The CDR3 nucleotides are TGTGCCAGCAGTGCTAGCGGGGGGCATGATGAGCAGTTCTTC. This chain uses TRBV6-4 with TRBJ2-1; TRBD2 agrees at 11 bases. Germline V gene lookup returns CDR1 MRHNA and CDR2 SNTAGT. The CDR3 length is 14 residues. V shed 4 bases, J shed 8 bases, and the junction held 4 bases outside the gene matches.

Regarding this clonotype: A library made for alpha chains picked up this beta chain off target, so its size means little. The rearrangement links TRBV24-1 to TRBJ1-5; TRBD1 might be the D (5 bases). With 4 bases removed from V and 10 bases from J, the gap between germline ends came to 13 bases. The CDR3 is 13 residues long. From germline, CDR1 is KGHDR and CDR2 SFDVKD. As DNA, the CDR3 is TGTGCCACCAGTGAGACCCGGGACGGTCCCCAGCATTTT. This encodes CATSETRDGPQHF.

A word on this clonotype: This beta chain represents an off-target read in a library built for alpha chains; its size is of limited meaning. This sequence joins TRBV12-3 or TRBV12-4 and TRBJ2-6; the D is unclear. Trimming shortened V by 7 bases and J by 1 base, and 8 bases separated the two germline ends. The CDR3 is 14 amino acids. DNA of the CDR3: TGTGCCAGCATGACATGGTCTGGGGCCAACGTCCTGACTTTC. This gives the protein CASMTWSGANVLTF.

Comments on this clonotype: Found in a library prepared for alpha chains, this beta chain is an off-target read, and its abundance has little meaning. The chain joins TRBV14 to TRBJ2-2; no clear D gene. Looked up from germline, CDR1 is SGHDN and CDR2 is FVKESK. This CDR3 is 13 amino acids long. The germline V and J ends were trimmed by 2 bases and 5 bases, with 6 bases remaining between them. CDR3 loop: CASSQLTTGELFF. In nucleotides, the CDR3 is TGTGCCAGCAGCCAATTGACAACCGGGGAGCTGTTTTTT. The full variable domain, rest sourced from reference TRBV14 and TRBJ2-2, is EAGVTQFPSHSVIEKGQTVTLRCDPISGHDNLYWYRRVMGKEIKFLLHFVKESKQDESGMPNNRFLAERTGGTYSTLKVQPAELEDSGVYFCASSQLTTGELFFGEGSRLTVL.

As regards this clonotype: Little can be read into the size of this beta chain, an off-target read in a library designed for alpha chains. This rearrangement joins TRBV29-1 to TRBJ2-7, with D possibly being TRBD1 (5 bases). The CDR3 covers 12 residues. Trimming removed 7 bases at V and 4 bases at J, with 14 bases between. In germline, CDR1 is SQVTM, CDR2 ANQGSEA. CDR3 in DNA: TGCAGCGGTTTAAGCGACAGTTACGAGCAGTACTTC. As protein: CSGLSDSYEQYF.

In the case of this clonotype: As an off-target read in a library built for alpha chains, this beta chain has a frequency of little significance. The rearrangement joins TRBV6-1 to TRBJ1-2, with D perhaps matching TRBD1 (5 bases). Trimming took off 6 bases at V and 5 bases at J, with 13 bases between the two ends. Germline CDR1 is MNHNS and CDR2 is SASEGT. The CDR3 runs to 13 residues. This CDR3 is CASRVEGTYGYTF. The CDR3 coding sequence is TGTGCCAGCAGGGTAGAAGGGACGTATGGCTACACCTTC.

Turning to this clonotype: The library was designed around alpha chains, so this beta chain is a stray read whose abundance carries little weight. The V call is TRBV5-1, the J call TRBJ2-3, with TRBD1 matching over 7 bases. From germline, CDR1 is SGHRS and CDR2 YFSETQ. The CDR3 extends over 15 amino acids. V dropped 7 bases and J dropped 0; count of bases not matched to a gene: 8. The CDR3 region has the DNA TGCGCCAGCCTCAGGACAGGCTCTAGCACAGATACGCAGTATTTT. Its protein is CASLRTGSSTDTQYF. The full variable domain, in which reference TRBV5-1 and TRBJ2-3 provide the parts outside the CDR3, is KAGVTQTPRYLIKTRGQQVTLSCSPISGHRSVSWYQQTPGQGLQFLFEYFSETQRNKGNFPGRFSGRQFSNSRSEMNVSTLELGDSALYLCASLRTGSSTDTQYFGPGTRLTVL.

Concerning this clonotype: This beta chain appears as a stray read in a library generated for alpha chains; its size is not informative. The J gene is TRBJ2-1, the V gene TRBV7-2; D uncertain. This CDR3 is built from 14 residues. CDR1 is SGHTA and CDR2 is FQGNSA in the germline V gene. The V end lost 2 bases, the J end lost 2 bases, and 7 bases lay between the germline ends. The CDR3 spells CASSLLDAYNEQFF. In nucleotides, the CDR3 is TGTGCCAGCAGCTTACTGGATGCCTACAATGAGCAGTTCTTC.

A remark on this clonotype: In a library made to pick up alpha chains, this beta chain is a stray read with a size that means little. CDR3 coding DNA: TGCAGAACCCGTCGCGGAGATACGCAGTATTTT. It translates to CRTRRGDTQYF. The chain is built from TRBV20-1 and TRBJ2-3; the D is unclear. The length of the CDR3 is 11 residues. Germline lookup yields CDR1 DFQATT and CDR2 SNEGSKA (reference sequence).

Comments on this clonotype: Since the library was made to target alpha chains, this beta chain is a stray read and its abundance is not meaningful. This chain uses TRBV20-1 with TRBJ2-7, with TRBD2 matching 10 bases. V trimming: 0 bases; J trimming: 2 bases; junction bases outside the gene matches: 4. This CDR3 contains 15 residues. CDR1 DFQATT and CDR2 SNEGSKA come from the germline V gene (reference sequence). CDR3 region: CSARDAGLAAYEQYF. In nucleotides, the CDR3 is TGCAGTGCTAGAGATGCTGGACTAGCGGCCTACGAGCAGTACTTC.

Of note for this clonotype: This beta chain is an unintended read in a library built for alpha chains; its size means little. This chain links TRBV6-2 or TRBV6-3 with TRBJ2-3, with a tentative D call TRBD2 (5 bases). V dropped 7 bases and J dropped 5 bases, with 16 bases sitting between them. The CDR3 length is 14 residues. Germline lookup yields CDR1 MNHEY and CDR2 SVGEGT. Here the CDR3 reads CASTRGGGVDTQYF. Here the CDR3 DNA reads TGTGCCAGCACCCGTGGAGGTGGGGTAGATACGCAGTATTTT.